This record looks at one TCR beta chain sequence and its context. This sample was taken from a study of blood T cell repertoires in COVID-19. Turning to the study itself: Whether acute or convalescent, the COVID-19 samples came from the United States, Italy and Spain. Nucleic acid was either cDNA or gDNA, and it came from T cells, B-cell-depleted T cells, or PBMCs.

This CDR3 has 12 amino acids. From germline, CDR1 is LNHDA and CDR2 SQIVND (reference sequence). V shed 5 bases and J shed 6 bases, with 9 bases lying between them. Each recovered donor of Cohort 3 presented with two negative PCRs, clearance, or symptom resolution. Sequencing used immunoSEQ multiplex PCR; TCRdb keeps in-frame clones, though not all of them. The sample yields hundreds of thousands of clones, 88% seen once. The TCR was taken from a woman aged 30 to 39 who had recovered from COVID-19. The sequenced sample was PBMCs or T cells enriched from blood (not recorded which). This sequence joins TRBV19 and TRBJ2-3; unclear D gene. In nucleotides, the CDR3 is TGTGCCAGTAGTCCGCGTAAGGATACGCAGTATTTT. Its protein product is CASSPRKDTQYF.